These 13 T cell receptor beta chains were sequenced from one sample in a study of identifying expanded T cells in peripheral blood. The table came from immunoSEQ multiplex PCR; TCRdb's copy has only in-frame clones and leaves some out. The table lists about 85,000 clones, about 88% of them singletons. Source material: blood. These receptors all come from a person between 18 and 75 years old in good health.

This rearrangement joins TRBV28 to TRBJ1-2, with TRBD1 identical over 8 bases. CDR1 is MDHEN and CDR2 is SYDVKM in the germline V gene. With 4 bases clipped from V and 6 bases from J, the junction kept 16 bases outside the gene matches. The CDR3 is made up of 17 amino acids. CDR3 region: CASSSDPGGGRFHGYTF. The CDR3 coding sequence is TGTGCCAGCAGTTCGGATCCAGGGGGCGGGCGATTTCATGGCTACACCTTC.

In this sample, this clone is medium-sized. The chain is built from TRBV29-1 and TRBJ2-7; no clear D. Trimming removed 3 bases from V and 5 bases from J, with 11 bases in between. The CDR3 runs to 12 residues. Germline V gene sequence: CDR1 SQVTM, CDR2 ANQGSEA. CDR3 sequence (DNA): TGCAGCGTTGATGACGGAGTCGACGAGCAGTACTTC. Translation gives CSVDDGVDEQYF.

V and J are TRBV5-4 and TRBJ2-5; 7 bases map to TRBD1. CDR3 length: 14 amino acids. The J segment lost 10 bases and the V segment lost 3 bases, leaving 12 bases of the junction unmatched. Looked up from germline, CDR1 is SGHNT and CDR2 is YYREEE (reference sequence). CDR3 loop: CASSSPTGARDQYF. In nucleotides, the CDR3 is TGTGCCAGCAGCTCTCCAACAGGGGCCCGGGACCAGTACTTC.

This clone was seen more than once but under ten times. This chain joins TRBV9 and TRBJ2-3; 14 bases agree with TRBD2. The CDR3 has 17 amino acids. The germline CDR1 and CDR2 sequences are SGDLS and YYNGEE. The V segment lost 3 bases and the J segment 5 bases; nucleotides outside the gene matches: 8. In DNA, the CDR3 is TGTGCCAGCAGCGCCGACCTTGGGACTAGCGGGAGAGATACGCAGTATTTT. It is translated as CASSADLGTSGRDTQYF.

The chain is built from TRBV5-6 and TRBJ1-6, with unresolved D. The CDR3 runs to 14 residues. V lost 4 bases, J lost 5 bases, and 10 bases lay in between. Germline V gene sequence: CDR1 SGHDT, CDR2 YYEEEE. Written as DNA, the CDR3 is TGTGCCAGCAGCCCCCGAGTGGATAATTCACCCCTCCACTTT. Amino acids: CASSPRVDNSPLHF.

The chain recombines TRBV7-2 with TRBJ2-5; D is tentatively TRBD1 or TRBD2 (5 bases each). The germline V and J ends were trimmed by 8 bases and 5 bases, with 18 bases remaining between them. Per the germline V gene, CDR1 is SGHTA and CDR2 is FQGNSA. There are 14 residues in the CDR3. CDR3 residues: CASADNPGRETQYF. CDR3 DNA: TGTGCCAGCGCAGACAACCCGGGGCGGGAGACCCAGTACTTC.

The genes are TRBV27 and TRBJ1-4; 8 nucleotides align to TRBD1. CDR1 is MNHEY and CDR2 is SMNVEV in the germline V gene (reference sequence). J lost 5 bases, V lost 6 bases, and 11 bases had no gene match. The CDR3 length is 16 residues. Written as DNA, the CDR3 is TGTGCCAGCAGACCATACCGGGACAGGATAAATGAAAAACTGTTTTTT. It codes for CASRPYRDRINEKLFF.

The chain uses TRBV5-1 and TRBJ2-3; 7 bases line up with TRBD1. The CDR3 contains 14 residues. Germline values: CDR1 SGHRS, CDR2 YFSETQ. The V segment lost 2 bases and the J segment 6 bases; nucleotides outside the gene matches: 6. The CDR3 spells CASSFGTASDTQYF. CDR3 nucleotide sequence: TGCGCCAGCAGCTTTGGGACAGCCTCCGATACGCAGTATTTT.

The chain employs TRBV18 and TRBJ1-1; D gene unclear. Germline lookup yields CDR1 KGHSH and CDR2 LQKENI. The CDR3 has 13 residues. Trimming pared 6 bases from V and 0 bases from J, leaving 8 bases between. CDR3 nucleotide sequence: TGTGCCAGCTCTTTCCAGGTGAACACTGAAGCTTTCTTT. This encodes CASSFQVNTEAFF.

The J gene is TRBJ2-1, the V gene TRBV11-1; TRBD2 is a possible D gene (6 bases). The CDR3 has 16 residues. Germline CDR1 SGHAT, CDR2 FQDESV (reference sequence). The germline V and J ends were trimmed by 5 bases and 2 bases, with 16 bases remaining between them. CDR3 sequence reads: CASSRSGGATYNEQFF. The CDR3 coding sequence is TGTGCCAGCAGCCGTAGTGGCGGGGCTACCTACAATGAGCAGTTCTTC.

V is TRBV18 and J is TRBJ1-5; D is unclear. Trimming took off 2 bases at V and 5 bases at J, with 7 bases between the two ends. The CDR3 is 13 residues long. CDR1 KGHSH and CDR2 LQKENI come from the germline V gene. For the CDR3, the DNA is TGTGCCAGCTCACCAGGACCCGATCAGCCCCAGCATTTT. Its translation is CASSPGPDQPQHF.

This chain connects TRBV29-1 to TRBJ1-1; possibly TRBD1 for D (5 bases). The CDR3 consists of 13 residues. Trimming cost V 3 bases and J 5 bases, with 13 bases left between them. The germline V gene has CDR1 SQVTM and CDR2 ANQGSEA. CDR3 coding DNA: TGCAGCGTTGAGGGGGGTGGTTGGACTGAAGCTTTCTTT. Its translation is CSVEGGGWTEAFF.

V is TRBV7-2 and J is TRBJ2-3, with 9 bases fitting TRBD2. The CDR3 is made up of 17 amino acids. Per germline, CDR1 SGHTA and CDR2 FQGNSA. V shed 3 bases and J 0 bases; nucleotides not matched to a gene: 7. CDR3 bases: TGTGCCAGCAGCTTGGGTGTAGCGGGGGCAAGCACAGATACGCAGTATTTT. Protein: CASSLGVAGASTDTQYF. Together with reference TRBV7-2 and TRBJ2-3, the CDR3 gives the full variable domain: GAGVSQSPSNKVTEKGKDVELRCDPISGHTALYWYRQSLGQGLEFLIYFQGNSAPDKSGLPSDRFSAERTGGSVSTLTIQRTQQEDSAVYLCASSLGVAGASTDTQYFGPGTRLTVL.